The 31 T cell receptor beta chains reported below all come from one sample, sequenced in a study of shared clonotypes between healthy human individuals. Assay: immunoSEQ multiplex PCR; the TCRdb copy retains only in-frame clones and omits some. Of around 1.1 million clones in the sample, approximately 75% are singletons; the top ten hold 0.89%. What was sequenced was memory CD4+ T cells from PBMCs. Documented subset: CD45RA-negative fraction. The source is a man aged 18 to 29 in good health. Some clones in this sample may be carry-over from other donors' samples.

J is TRBJ1-2 and V is TRBV27; 9 positions agree with TRBD1. With 0 bases clipped from V and 8 bases from J, the junction kept 7 bases outside the gene matches. The CDR3 covers 15 residues. Per germline, CDR1 MNHEY and CDR2 SMNVEV (reference sequence). DNA of the CDR3: TGTGCCAGCAGTTTATCGAAACAGGGGGCAGGAGGCTACACCTTC. As protein: CASSLSKQGAGGYTF.

This chain links TRBV9 with TRBJ2-1; TRBD2 aligns across 12 bases. Germline trimming cut 2 bases from V and 2 bases from J; bases unmatched to any gene: 8. CDR3 length equals 18 residues. Germline CDR1 is SGDLS and CDR2 is YYNGEE. The chain's CDR3 is CASSVSPGLAGTYNEQFF. CDR3 sequence (DNA): TGTGCCAGCAGCGTCAGCCCCGGACTAGCGGGAACCTACAATGAGCAGTTCTTC. The entire variable domain, with the rest obtained from reference TRBV9 and TRBJ2-1, is as follows: DSGVTQTPKHLITATGQRVTLRCSPRSGDLSVYWYQQSLDQGLQFLIQYYNGEERAKGNILERFSAQQFPDLHSELNLSSLELGDSALYFCASSVSPGLAGTYNEQFFGPGTRLTVL.

V gene TRBV7-9 combines with J gene TRBJ2-7; tentative D call: TRBD2 (5 bases). Looked up from germline, CDR1 is SEHNR and CDR2 is FQNEAQ (reference sequence). This CDR3 has 13 amino acids. Trimming stripped 2 bases from V and 6 bases from J, with 11 bases between. The CDR3 protein is CASSLSTGSEQYF. In DNA, the CDR3 is TGTGCCAGCAGCTTAAGTACGGGGAGCGAGCAGTACTTC.

This clone was seen a single time. The chain carries TRBV5-1 and TRBJ1-4; 7 positions agree with TRBD1. Germline V gene data show CDR1 as SGHRS and CDR2 as YFSETQ. Unmatched junction bases numbered 3, after V lost 2 bases and J lost 5 bases. The CDR3 length is 14 residues. The CDR3 coding sequence is TGCGCCAGCAGCTTTTCAGGGGGAAATGAAAAACTGTTTTTT. Amino acids: CASSFSGGNEKLFF.

This chain uses TRBV6-5 with TRBJ2-7; weak D call: TRBD2 (6 bases). CDR3 length: 14 amino acids. Germline assignment: CDR1 MNHEY and CDR2 SVGAGI. The V end was cut by 2 bases, the J end by 6 bases, with 14 bases between. The DNA for the CDR3 is TGTGCCAGCAGTTACCTCGTGGGGGGAGGCGAGCAGTACTTC. Protein: CASSYLVGGGEQYF.

Only a few counts were recorded for this clone. V and J are TRBV11-2 and TRBJ2-7; 12 bases are a match to TRBD2. This CDR3 is 15 amino acids long. The germline gives CDR1 SGHAT, CDR2 FQNNGV. V shed 4 bases, J shed 5 bases, and the junction held 6 bases outside the gene matches. The CDR3 sequence is CASSSPSGRAHEQYF. CDR3 nucleotides: TGTGCCAGCAGCTCCCCTAGCGGGAGGGCCCACGAGCAGTACTTC. The full variable domain, completed using reference TRBV11-2 and TRBJ2-7, is EAGVAQSPRYKIIEKRQSVAFWCNPISGHATLYWYQQILGQGPKLLIQFQNNGVVDDSQLPKDRFSAERLKGVDSTLKIQPAKLEDSAVYLCASSSPSGRAHEQYFGPGTRLTVT.

CDR3 DNA: TGTGCCAGCAGCCACGGGTGCGAGCAGTACTTC. Protein product: CASSHGCEQYF. The chain joins TRBV21-1 to TRBJ2-7; TRBD2, the table's D call, was not compared with the DNA. TRBV21-1 is reported as a pseudogene. This CDR3 contains 11 residues.

This sequence joins TRBV19 and TRBJ2-5; TRBD2 aligns across 7 bases. This CDR3 region has 16 residues. Germline CDR1 reads LNHDA; CDR2 reads SQIVND (reference sequence). After removal of 5 bases from V and 3 bases from J, the junction contained 12 bases not matched to a gene. The CDR3 DNA reads as TGTGCCAGTAGTCGACAATTAGCGGGCCAAAAAGAGACCCAGTACTTC. It is translated as CASSRQLAGQKETQYF.

The gene calls are TRBV5-1 and TRBJ2-5; 12 bases match TRBD1. The CDR3 is 15 residues long. Trimming took 7 bases from V and 5 from J; bases not matched to a gene: 9. Germline CDR1 and CDR2: SGHRS and YFSETQ. The CDR3: CASGKGDRGPETQYF. The CDR3 nucleotides read TGCGCCAGCGGTAAAGGGGACAGGGGGCCTGAGACCCAGTACTTC.

The chain has TRBV19 and TRBJ2-7; D remains unclear. Germline assignment: CDR1 LNHDA and CDR2 SQIVND (reference sequence). This CDR3 region has 14 residues. Between the trimmed V and J ends, which lost 6 bases and 8 bases, there was a span of 20 bases. CDR3 in DNA: TGTGCCAGTAGCCGGGCAGATGAATTTTCCAAGCAGTACTTC. This gives the protein CASSRADEFSKQYF.

The chain is built from TRBV7-2 and TRBJ2-7, with D possibly TRBD1 on 7 matching bases. Germline CDR1 is SGHTA and CDR2 is FQGNSA. Trimming pared 4 bases from V and 4 bases from J, leaving 11 bases between. The CDR3 is made up of 13 amino acids. CDR3 sequence (DNA): TGTGCCAGCAGCTCCAGGGGGGTTTACGAGCAGTACTTC. Protein sequence: CASSSRGVYEQYF.

The genes are TRBV5-1 and TRBJ1-1; D is uncertain. Germline V gene lookup returns CDR1 SGHRS and CDR2 YFSETQ. V lost 0 bases and J 3 bases, leaving 6 bases between the germline ends. The length of the CDR3 is 13 residues. The CDR3 nucleotides read TGCGCCAGCAGCTTGGATTACTACACTGAAGCTTTCTTT. It translates to CASSLDYYTEAFF.

V and J are TRBV27 and TRBJ1-5; D is perhaps TRBD1 (5 bases). The V and J ends lost 10 bases and 7 bases respectively, with 29 bases between them. This CDR3 comprises 17 residues. Germline lookup yields CDR1 MNHEY and CDR2 SMNVEV (reference sequence). The CDR3 protein is CATTARDPRRSAQPQHF. The CDR3 nucleotides read TGTGCCACCACAGCCCGGGACCCCCGGAGGAGTGCACAGCCCCAGCATTTT.

The chain combines TRBV6-1 with TRBJ2-7, with D tentatively TRBD2 (5 bases). CDR1 and CDR2 from the germline V gene are MNHNS and SASEGT. CDR3 size: 15 residues. V shed 3 bases and J shed 3 bases, with 15 bases lying between them. CDR3 region: CASSEDPGRSYEQYF. In DNA form, the CDR3 reads TGTGCCAGCAGTGAGGATCCGGGGAGAAGCTACGAGCAGTACTTC.

This chain connects TRBV2 to TRBJ2-7; 8 nucleotides align to TRBD1. Germline loops: CDR1 SNHLY, CDR2 FYNNEI. Trimming cost V 6 bases and J 2 bases; bases outside gene matches: 6. The CDR3 sequence is 14 residues long. CDR3 nucleotides: TGTGCCAGCAGGGCTGACAGGGGTCCCTACGAGCAGTACTTC. It yields the protein CASRADRGPYEQYF.

About this clone: The sample holds other DNA sequences that translate to the same CDR3. This sequence joins TRBV5-1 and TRBJ1-2; D perhaps matches TRBD1 (5 bases). Germline lookup yields CDR1 SGHRS and CDR2 YFSETQ. The CDR3 loop spans 13 amino acids. The V gene lost 0 bases and the J gene lost 5 bases, with 8 bases spanning the gap. CDR3 protein: CASSLAGNYGYTF. The CDR3 coding sequence is TGCGCCAGCAGCTTGGCAGGGAATTATGGCTACACCTTC.

This sequence joins TRBV2 and TRBJ2-5; either TRBD1 or TRBD2 may fit D (6 bases each). CDR3 length: 14 amino acids. The V gene lost 8 bases and the J gene lost 5 bases, with 18 bases spanning the gap. Germline CDR1 is SNHLY and CDR2 is FYNNEI. Here the CDR3 reads CASGDTPAGETQYF. The CDR3 nucleotides read TGTGCCAGCGGGGACACTCCCGCGGGGGAGACCCAGTACTTC. Full variable domain (remainder filled in from reference TRBV2 and TRBJ2-5): EPEVTQTPSHQVTQMGQEVILRCVPISNHLYFYWYRQILGQKVEFLVSFYNNEISEKSEIFDDQFSVERPDGSNFTLKIRSTKLEDSAMYFCASGDTPAGETQYFGPGTRLLVL.

This sequence joins TRBV30 and TRBJ1-4; D is uncertain. The CDR3 loop spans 15 amino acids. CDR1 is GTSNPN, CDR2 SVGIG, per germline (reference sequence). The V end lost 5 bases, the J end lost 4 bases, and 17 bases lay between the germline ends. The CDR3: CAWSPGASNNEKLFF. DNA of the CDR3: TGTGCCTGGTCACCGGGAGCATCAAATAATGAAAAACTGTTTTTT.

The J gene is TRBJ2-7, the V gene TRBV15, with 7 positions matching TRBD2. This CDR3 is 14 amino acids long. J lost 2 bases, V lost 5 bases, and 6 bases had no gene match. CDR1 and CDR2 from the germline V gene are LNHNV and YYDKDF (reference sequence). The CDR3 nucleotides are TGTGCCACCAGCCCAAGACTAGCTACCTACGAGCAGTACTTC. Translating gives CATSPRLATYEQYF.

This chain joins TRBV5-1 and TRBJ2-1; D is undetermined. V was clipped by 3 bases and J by 5 bases, with 12 bases between them. The V gene's germline CDR1 is SGHRS and CDR2 YFSETQ. This CDR3 has 14 amino acids. CDR3 sequence: CASSSPFGDNEQFF. The CDR3 bases are TGCGCCAGCAGCTCCCCATTTGGGGACAATGAGCAGTTCTTC.

The chain couples TRBV7-2 to TRBJ2-7; unclear D gene. The germline CDR1 and CDR2 sequences are SGHTA and FQGNSA. CDR3 length: 16 residues. V was trimmed by 4 bases and J by 0 bases, leaving 16 bases between them. CDR3 protein: CASSYILSGLSYEQYF. The DNA for the CDR3 is TGTGCCAGCAGCTACATCCTGTCGGGTCTCTCCTACGAGCAGTACTTC.

V gene TRBV29-1 combines with J gene TRBJ2-3, with a tentative D call TRBD2 (6 bases). The V end lost 7 bases, the J end lost 4 bases, and 18 bases lay between the germline ends. The CDR3 runs 14 residues. Germline lookup yields CDR1 SQVTM and CDR2 ANQGSEA. This CDR3 reads CSAPSGVGADTQYF. The CDR3 bases are TGCAGCGCCCCCTCGGGAGTTGGCGCAGATACGCAGTATTTT.

This clone showed up just a few times. Likely a read error: the CDR3 ends without its conserved phenylalanine or tryptophan. The DNA is omitted, as the CDR3 cannot be located on it reliably, and the CDR3 follows TCRdb's listing. The chain employs TRBV5-5 and TRBJ1-2; the table gives TRBD1 as D, unverified against the DNA. Germline V lookup: CDR1 SGHKS, CDR2 YYEKEE (reference sequence). The CDR3 extends over 11 residues, inclusive of both ends. CDR3 amino acids: CASSTEWQHVI.

The J gene is TRBJ2-6, the V gene TRBV28, with 8 bases that match TRBD1. The CDR3 is made up of 18 amino acids. V shed 1 base and J 2 bases; nucleotides not matched to a gene: 7. The germline gives CDR1 MDHEN, CDR2 SYDVKM. This CDR3 is CASSLYQGADPGANVLTF. CDR3 nucleotide sequence: TGTGCCAGCAGTTTATATCAGGGGGCTGATCCTGGGGCCAACGTCCTGACTTTC.

Note on this clone: At the DNA level, this CDR3 is encoded by other sequences in the same sample as well. The V call is TRBV6-1, the J call TRBJ2-7; D perhaps matches TRBD1 (6 bases). Germline-derived CDR1 and CDR2 are MNHNS and SASEGT. V lost 1 base and J 5 bases, leaving 12 bases between the germline ends. The CDR3 extends over 14 amino acids. The CDR3 DNA follows: TGTGCCAGCAGTGAAGACAGGGTTCTCGACGAGCAGTACTTC. The encoded protein is CASSEDRVLDEQYF.

Notes on this clone: This specimen includes other DNA sequences encoding the same CDR3. The gene calls are TRBV30 and TRBJ2-5; a weak D match, TRBD2 (6 bases). V lost 5 bases to trimming and J lost 4 bases, with 8 bases between them. Germline values: CDR1 GTSNPN, CDR2 SVGIG (reference sequence). This CDR3 is built from 11 residues. CDR3 coding DNA: TGTGCCTGGGGGGGAGGAGAGACCCAGTACTTC. Amino acid sequence: CAWGGGETQYF.

In the case of this clone: Other DNA sequences within the sample encode an identical CDR3. The J gene is TRBJ1-5, the V gene TRBV19; no clear D. This CDR3 is 12 amino acids long. Germline V gives CDR1 LNHDA, CDR2 SQIVND (reference sequence). V was shortened by 3 bases and J by 2 bases, with 2 bases between the two germline ends. The CDR3: CASSIGNQPQHF. CDR3 in DNA: TGTGCCAGTAGTATTGGCAATCAGCCCCAGCATTTT.

This clone was seen a few times. The V and J genes are TRBV12-5 and TRBJ1-2, with D perhaps TRBD1 (6 bases). CDR3 length: 15 residues. V lost 0 bases and J 8 bases, leaving 16 bases between the germline ends. Per germline, CDR1 LGHNT and CDR2 FRNRAP. The CDR3 nucleotides read TGTGCTAGTGGTTTGGTACCCGGGGCAGGGGACGGCTACACCTTC. Translating it yields CASGLVPGAGDGYTF.

The rearrangement links TRBV5-6 to TRBJ2-3; TRBD2 aligns across 8 bases. The CDR3 runs to 15 residues. Unmatched junction bases numbered 4, after V lost 0 bases and J lost 4 bases. Germline V gives CDR1 SGHDT, CDR2 YYEEEE. The CDR3 region is CASSLAGGVADTQYF. CDR3 sequence (DNA): TGTGCCAGCAGCTTGGCGGGAGGGGTCGCAGATACGCAGTATTTT.

This chain links TRBV10-3 with TRBJ1-6; the D gene is possibly TRBD1 (5 bases). Trimming removed 0 bases from V and 4 bases from J, with 7 bases in between. Germline V CDR1 and CDR2: ENHRY, SYGVKD. CDR3 length: 15 amino acids. For the CDR3, the DNA is TGTGCCATCAGTGAGTCGGGGGAATATAATTCACCCCTCCACTTT. Protein sequence: CAISESGEYNSPLHF.

The rearrangement links TRBV6-1 to TRBJ2-1, with unresolved D. Germline CDR1 reads MNHNS; CDR2 reads SASEGT. The CDR3 runs 13 residues. V lost 2 bases and J 14 bases, leaving 16 bases between the germline ends. The CDR3: CASSESYPGSEFF. In DNA form, the CDR3 reads TGTGCCAGCAGTGAATCATACCCAGGTTCTGAGTTCTTC.